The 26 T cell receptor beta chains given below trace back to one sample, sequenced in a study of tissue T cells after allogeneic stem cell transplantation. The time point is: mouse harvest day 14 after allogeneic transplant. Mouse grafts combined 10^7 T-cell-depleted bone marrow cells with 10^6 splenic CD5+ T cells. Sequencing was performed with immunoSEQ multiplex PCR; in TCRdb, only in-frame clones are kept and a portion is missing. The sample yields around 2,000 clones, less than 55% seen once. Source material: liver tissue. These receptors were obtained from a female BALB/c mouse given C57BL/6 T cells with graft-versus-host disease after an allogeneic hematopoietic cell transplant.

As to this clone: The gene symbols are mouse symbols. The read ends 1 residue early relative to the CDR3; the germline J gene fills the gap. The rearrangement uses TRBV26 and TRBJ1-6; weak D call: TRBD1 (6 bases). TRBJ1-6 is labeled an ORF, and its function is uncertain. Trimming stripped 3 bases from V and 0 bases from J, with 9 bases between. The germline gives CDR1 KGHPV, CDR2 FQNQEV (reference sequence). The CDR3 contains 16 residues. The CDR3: CASSLQGNSYNSPLYF. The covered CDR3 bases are TGTGCCAGCAGTCTCCAGGGGAATTCCTATAATTCGCCCCTCTAC.

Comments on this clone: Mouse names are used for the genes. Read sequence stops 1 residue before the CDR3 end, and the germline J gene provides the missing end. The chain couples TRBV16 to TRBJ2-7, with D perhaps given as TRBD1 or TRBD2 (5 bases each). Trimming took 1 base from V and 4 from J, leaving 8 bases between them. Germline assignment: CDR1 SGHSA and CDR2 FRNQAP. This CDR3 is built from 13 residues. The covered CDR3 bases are TGTGCAAGCAGCTTAGGGGGGAAATATGAACAGTAC. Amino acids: CASSLGGKYEQY. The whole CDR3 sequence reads CASSLGGKYEQYF.

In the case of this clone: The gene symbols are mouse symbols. The sequenced CDR3 bases are TGTGCAAGCAGACACGACAGTGCAGAAACGCTGTAT. Protein sequence: CASRHDSAETLY. The CDR3 in its entirety is CASRHDSAETLYF. The J gene is TRBJ2-3, the V gene TRBV16; no definite D call. The read ends 1 residue shy of where the CDR3 ends; the end is completed using the germline J gene. This CDR3 has 13 amino acids. The V end lost 6 bases, the J end lost 0 bases, and 7 bases lay between the germline ends. CDR1 SGHSA and CDR2 FRNQAP come from the germline V gene.

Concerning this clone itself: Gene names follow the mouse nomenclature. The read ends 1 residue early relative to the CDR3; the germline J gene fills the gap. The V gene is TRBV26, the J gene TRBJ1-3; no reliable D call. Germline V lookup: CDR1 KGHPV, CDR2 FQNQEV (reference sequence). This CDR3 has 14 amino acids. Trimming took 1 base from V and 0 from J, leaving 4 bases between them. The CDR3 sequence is CASSLYNSGNTLYF. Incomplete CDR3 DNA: TGTGCCAGCAGTCTGTACAATTCTGGAAATACGCTCTAT.

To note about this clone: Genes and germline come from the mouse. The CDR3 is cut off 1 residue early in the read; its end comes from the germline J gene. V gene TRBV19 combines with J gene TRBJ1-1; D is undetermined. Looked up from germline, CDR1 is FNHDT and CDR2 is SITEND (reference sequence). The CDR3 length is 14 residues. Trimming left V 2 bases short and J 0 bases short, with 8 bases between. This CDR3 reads CASSIGVANTEVFF. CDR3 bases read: TGTGCCAGCAGTATTGGGGTTGCAAACACAGAAGTCTTC.

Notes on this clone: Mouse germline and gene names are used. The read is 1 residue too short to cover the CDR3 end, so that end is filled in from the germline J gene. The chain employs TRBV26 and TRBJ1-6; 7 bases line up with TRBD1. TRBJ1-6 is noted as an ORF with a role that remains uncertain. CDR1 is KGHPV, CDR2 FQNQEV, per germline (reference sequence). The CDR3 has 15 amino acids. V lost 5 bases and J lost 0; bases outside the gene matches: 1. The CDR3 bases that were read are TGTGCCAGCAGTGGGACAGATTCCTATAATTCGCCCCTCTAC. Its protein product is CASSGTDSYNSPLY. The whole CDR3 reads CASSGTDSYNSPLYF.

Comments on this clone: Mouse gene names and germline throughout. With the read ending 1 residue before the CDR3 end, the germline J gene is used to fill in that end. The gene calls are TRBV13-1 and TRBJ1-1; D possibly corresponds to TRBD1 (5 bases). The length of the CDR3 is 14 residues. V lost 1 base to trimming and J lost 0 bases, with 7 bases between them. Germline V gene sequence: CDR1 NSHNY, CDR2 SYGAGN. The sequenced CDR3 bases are TGTGCCAGCAGTGATCAGGGTCCAAACACAGAAGTCTTC. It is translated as CASSDQGPNTEVF. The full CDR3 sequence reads CASSDQGPNTEVFF.

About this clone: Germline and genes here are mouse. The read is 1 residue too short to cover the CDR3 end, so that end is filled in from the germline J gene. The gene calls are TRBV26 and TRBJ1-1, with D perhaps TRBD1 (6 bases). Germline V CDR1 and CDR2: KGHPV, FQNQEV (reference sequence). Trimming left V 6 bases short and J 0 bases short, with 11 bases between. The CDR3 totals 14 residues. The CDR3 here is CASRQGVANTEVFF. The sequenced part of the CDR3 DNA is TGTGCCAGCAGACAGGGAGTTGCAAACACAGAAGTCTTC.

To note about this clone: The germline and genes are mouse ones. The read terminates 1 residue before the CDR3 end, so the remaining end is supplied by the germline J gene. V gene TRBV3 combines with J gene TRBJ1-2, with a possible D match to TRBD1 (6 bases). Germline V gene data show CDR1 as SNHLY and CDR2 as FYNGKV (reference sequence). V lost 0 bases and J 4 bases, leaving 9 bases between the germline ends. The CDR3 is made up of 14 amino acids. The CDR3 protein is CASSLAGTTSDYTF. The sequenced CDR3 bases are TGTGCCAGCAGCTTAGCGGGGACAACCTCCGACTACACC.

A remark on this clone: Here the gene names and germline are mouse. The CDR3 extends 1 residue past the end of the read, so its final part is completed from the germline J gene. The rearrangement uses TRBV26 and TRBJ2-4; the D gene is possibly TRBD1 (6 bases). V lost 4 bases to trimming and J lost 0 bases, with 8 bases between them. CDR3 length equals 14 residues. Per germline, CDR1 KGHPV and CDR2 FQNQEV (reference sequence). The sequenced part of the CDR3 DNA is TGTGCCAGCAGTCGGGACAATAGTCAAAACACCTTGTAC. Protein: CASSRDNSQNTLY. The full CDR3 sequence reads CASSRDNSQNTLYF.

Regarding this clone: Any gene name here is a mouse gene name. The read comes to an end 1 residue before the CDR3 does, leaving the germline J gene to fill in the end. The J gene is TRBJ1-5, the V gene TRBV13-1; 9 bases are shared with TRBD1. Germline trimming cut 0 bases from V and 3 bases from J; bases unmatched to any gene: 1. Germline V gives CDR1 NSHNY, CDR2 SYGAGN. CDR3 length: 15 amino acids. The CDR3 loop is CASSDDRGPNQAPLF. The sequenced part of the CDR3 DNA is TGTGCCAGCAGTGATGACAGGGGGCCCAACCAGGCTCCGCTT.

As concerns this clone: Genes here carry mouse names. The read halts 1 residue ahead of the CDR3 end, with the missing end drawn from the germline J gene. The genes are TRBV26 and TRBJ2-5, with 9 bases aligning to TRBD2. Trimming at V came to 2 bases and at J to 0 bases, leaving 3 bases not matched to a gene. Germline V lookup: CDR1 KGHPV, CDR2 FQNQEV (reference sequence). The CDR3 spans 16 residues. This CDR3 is CASSLIWGGNQDTQYF. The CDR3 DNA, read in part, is TGTGCCAGCAGTCTGATCTGGGGGGGTAACCAAGACACCCAGTAC.

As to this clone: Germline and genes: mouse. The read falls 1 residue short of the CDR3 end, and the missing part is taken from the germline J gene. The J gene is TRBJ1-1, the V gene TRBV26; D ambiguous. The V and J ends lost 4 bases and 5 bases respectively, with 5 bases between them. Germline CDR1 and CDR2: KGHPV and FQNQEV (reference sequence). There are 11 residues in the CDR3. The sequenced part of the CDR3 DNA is TGTGCCAGCAGTCCCGGGACAGAAGTCTTC. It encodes CASSPGTEVF. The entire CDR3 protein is CASSPGTEVFF. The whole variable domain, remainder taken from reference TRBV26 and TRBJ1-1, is NSKVIQTPRYLVKGQGQKAKMRCIPEKGHPVVFWYQQNKNNEFKFLINFQNQEVLQQIDMTEKRFSAECPSNSPCSLEIQSSEAGDSALYLCASSPGTEVFFGKGTRLTVV.

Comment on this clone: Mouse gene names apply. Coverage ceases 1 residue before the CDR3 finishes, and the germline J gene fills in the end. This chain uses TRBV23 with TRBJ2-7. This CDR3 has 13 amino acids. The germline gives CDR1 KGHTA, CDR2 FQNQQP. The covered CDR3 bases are TGCTCCAGCAGTCAAATAGGGAATTATGAACAGTAC. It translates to CSSSQIGNYEQY. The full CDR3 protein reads CSSSQIGNYEQYF.

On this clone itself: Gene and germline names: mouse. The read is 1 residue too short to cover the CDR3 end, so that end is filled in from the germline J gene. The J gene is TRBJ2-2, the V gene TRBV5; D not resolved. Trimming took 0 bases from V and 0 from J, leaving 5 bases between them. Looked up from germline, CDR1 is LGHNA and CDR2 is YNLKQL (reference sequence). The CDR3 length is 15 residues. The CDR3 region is CASSQDSSNTGQLYF. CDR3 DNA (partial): TGTGCCAGCAGCCAAGACAGCTCAAACACCGGGCAGCTCTAC.

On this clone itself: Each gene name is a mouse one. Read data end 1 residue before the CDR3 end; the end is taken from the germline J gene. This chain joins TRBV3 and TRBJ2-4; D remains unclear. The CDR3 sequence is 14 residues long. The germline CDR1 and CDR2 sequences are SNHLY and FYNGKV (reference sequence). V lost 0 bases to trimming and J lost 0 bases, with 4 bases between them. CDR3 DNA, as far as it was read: TGTGCCAGCAGCTTAGCTGGTAGTCAAAACACCTTGTAC. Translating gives CASSLAGSQNTLY. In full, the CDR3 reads CASSLAGSQNTLYF.

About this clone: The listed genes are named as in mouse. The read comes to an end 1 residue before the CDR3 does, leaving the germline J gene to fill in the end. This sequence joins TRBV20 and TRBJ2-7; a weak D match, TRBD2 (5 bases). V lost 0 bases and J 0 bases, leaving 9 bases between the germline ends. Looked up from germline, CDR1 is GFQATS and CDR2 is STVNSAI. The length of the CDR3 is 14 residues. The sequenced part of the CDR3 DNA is TGTGGTGCTAGGGAGTGGGGTCGCTCCTATGAACAGTAC. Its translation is CGAREWGRSYEQY. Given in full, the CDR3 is CGAREWGRSYEQYF.

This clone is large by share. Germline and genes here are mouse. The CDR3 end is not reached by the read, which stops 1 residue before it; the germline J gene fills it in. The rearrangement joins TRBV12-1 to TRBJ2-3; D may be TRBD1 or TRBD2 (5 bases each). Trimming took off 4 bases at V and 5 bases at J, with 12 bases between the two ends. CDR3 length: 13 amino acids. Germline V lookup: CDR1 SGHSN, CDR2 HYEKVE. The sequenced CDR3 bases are TGTGCCAGCTCCATCTCGGGGCGAGAAACGCTGTAT. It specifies CASSISGRETLY. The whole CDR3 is CASSISGRETLYF.

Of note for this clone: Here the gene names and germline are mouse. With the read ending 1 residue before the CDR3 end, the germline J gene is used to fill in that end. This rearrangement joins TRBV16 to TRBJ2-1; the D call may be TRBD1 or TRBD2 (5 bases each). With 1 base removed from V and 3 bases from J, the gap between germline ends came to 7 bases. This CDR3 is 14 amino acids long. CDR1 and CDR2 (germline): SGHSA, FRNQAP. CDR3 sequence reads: CASSLGGSYAEQFF. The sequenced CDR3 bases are TGTGCAAGCAGCTTAGGGGGGAGCTATGCTGAGCAGTTC.

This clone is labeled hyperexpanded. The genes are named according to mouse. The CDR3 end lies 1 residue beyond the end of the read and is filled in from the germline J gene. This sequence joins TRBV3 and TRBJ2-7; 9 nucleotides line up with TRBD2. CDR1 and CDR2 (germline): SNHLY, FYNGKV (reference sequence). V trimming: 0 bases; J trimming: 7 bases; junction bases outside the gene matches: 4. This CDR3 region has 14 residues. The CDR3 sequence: CASSLAGGAREQYF. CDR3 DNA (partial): TGTGCCAGCAGCTTAGCTGGGGGGGCGCGAGAACAGTAC. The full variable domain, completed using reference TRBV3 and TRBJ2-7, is GPKVLQIPSHQIIDMGQMVTLNCDPVSNHLYFYWYKQILGQQMEFLVNFYNGKVMEKSKLFKDQFSVERPDGSYFTLKIQPTALEDSAVYFCASSLAGGAREQYFGPGTRLTVL.

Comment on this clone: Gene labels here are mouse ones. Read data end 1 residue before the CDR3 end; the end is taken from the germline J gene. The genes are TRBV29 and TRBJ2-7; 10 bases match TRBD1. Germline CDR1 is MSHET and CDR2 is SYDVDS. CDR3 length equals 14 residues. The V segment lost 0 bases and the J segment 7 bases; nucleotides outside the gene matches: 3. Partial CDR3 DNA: TGTGCTAGCAGTTTATCGGGGACAGGGGACGAACAGTAC. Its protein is CASSLSGTGDEQY. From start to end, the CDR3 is CASSLSGTGDEQYF.

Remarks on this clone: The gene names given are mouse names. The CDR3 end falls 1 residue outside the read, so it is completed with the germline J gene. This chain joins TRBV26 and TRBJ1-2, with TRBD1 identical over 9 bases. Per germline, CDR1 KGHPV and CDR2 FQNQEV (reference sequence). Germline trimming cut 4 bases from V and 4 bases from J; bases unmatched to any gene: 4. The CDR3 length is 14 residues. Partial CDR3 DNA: TGTGCCAGCAGTCGGACAGGGGAGAGCTCCGACTACACC. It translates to CASSRTGESSDYT. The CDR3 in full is CASSRTGESSDYTF.

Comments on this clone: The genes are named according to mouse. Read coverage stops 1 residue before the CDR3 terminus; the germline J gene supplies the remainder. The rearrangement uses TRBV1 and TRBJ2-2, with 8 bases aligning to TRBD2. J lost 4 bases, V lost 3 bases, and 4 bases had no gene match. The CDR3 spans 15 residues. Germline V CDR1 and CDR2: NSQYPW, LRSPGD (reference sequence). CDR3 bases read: TGCACCTGCAGTGCTGGGGGGGGCGCCACCGGGCAGCTCTAC. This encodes CTCSAGGGATGQLY. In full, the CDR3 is CTCSAGGGATGQLYF. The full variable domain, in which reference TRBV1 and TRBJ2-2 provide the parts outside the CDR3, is VTLLEQNPRWRLVPRGQAVNLRCILKNSQYPWMSWYQQDLQKQLQWLFTLRSPGDKEVKSLPGADYLATRVTDTELRLQVANMSQGRTLYCTCSAGGGATGQLYFGEGSKLTVL.

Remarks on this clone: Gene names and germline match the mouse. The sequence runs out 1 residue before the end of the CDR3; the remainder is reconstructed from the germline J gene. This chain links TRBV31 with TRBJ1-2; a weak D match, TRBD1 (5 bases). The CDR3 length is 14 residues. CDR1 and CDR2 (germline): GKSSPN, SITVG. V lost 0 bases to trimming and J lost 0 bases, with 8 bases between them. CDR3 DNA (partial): TGTGCCTGGAGTCTTCAGGGTGCAAACTCCGACTACACC. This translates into CAWSLQGANSDYT. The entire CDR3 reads CAWSLQGANSDYTF.

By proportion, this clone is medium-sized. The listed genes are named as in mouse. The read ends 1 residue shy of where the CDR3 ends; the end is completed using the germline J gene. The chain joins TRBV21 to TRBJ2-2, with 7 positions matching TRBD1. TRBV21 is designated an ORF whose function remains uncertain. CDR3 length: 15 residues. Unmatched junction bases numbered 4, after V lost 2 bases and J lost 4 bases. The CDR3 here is CASSQGQGVTGQLYF. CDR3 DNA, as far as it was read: TGTGCTAGCAGTCAAGGCCAGGGGGTCACCGGGCAGCTCTAC.

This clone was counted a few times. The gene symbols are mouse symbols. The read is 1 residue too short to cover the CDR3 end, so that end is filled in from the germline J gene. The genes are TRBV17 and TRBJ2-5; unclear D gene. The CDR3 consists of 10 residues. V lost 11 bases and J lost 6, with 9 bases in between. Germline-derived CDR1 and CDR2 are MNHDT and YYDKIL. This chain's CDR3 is CASGRDTQYF. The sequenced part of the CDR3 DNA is TGTGCTTCCGGGAGGGACACCCAGTAC.